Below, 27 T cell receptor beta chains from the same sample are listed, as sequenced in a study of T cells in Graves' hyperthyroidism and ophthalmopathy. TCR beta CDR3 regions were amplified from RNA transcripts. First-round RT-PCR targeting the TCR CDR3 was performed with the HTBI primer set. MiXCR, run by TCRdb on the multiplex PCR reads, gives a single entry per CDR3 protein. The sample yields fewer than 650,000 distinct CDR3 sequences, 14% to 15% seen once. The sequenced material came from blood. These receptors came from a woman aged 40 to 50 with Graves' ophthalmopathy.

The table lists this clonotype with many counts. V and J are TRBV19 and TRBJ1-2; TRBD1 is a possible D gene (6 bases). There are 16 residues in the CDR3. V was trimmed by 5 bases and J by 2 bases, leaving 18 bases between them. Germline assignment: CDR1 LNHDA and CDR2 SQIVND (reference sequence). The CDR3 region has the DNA TGTGCCAGTAGTCCCTCGCCGTGGGACATAAACTATGGCTACACCTTC. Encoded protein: CASSPSPWDINYGYTF.

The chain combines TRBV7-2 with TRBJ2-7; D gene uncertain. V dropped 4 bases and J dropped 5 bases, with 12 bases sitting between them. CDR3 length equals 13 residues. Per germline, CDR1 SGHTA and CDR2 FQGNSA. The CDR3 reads CASSSLRVDEQYF. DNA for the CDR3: TGTGCCAGCAGCTCCCTCCGGGTGGACGAGCAGTACTTC. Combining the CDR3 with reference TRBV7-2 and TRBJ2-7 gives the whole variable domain GAGVSQSPSNKVTEKGKDVELRCDPISGHTALYWYRQSLGQGLEFLIYFQGNSAPDKSGLPSDRFSAERTGGSVSTLTIQRTQQEDSAVYLCASSSLRVDEQYFGPGTRLTVT.

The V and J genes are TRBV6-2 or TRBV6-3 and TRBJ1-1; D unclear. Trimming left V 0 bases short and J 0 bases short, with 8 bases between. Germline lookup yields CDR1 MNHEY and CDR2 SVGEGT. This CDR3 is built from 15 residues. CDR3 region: CASSYSKVLNTEAFF. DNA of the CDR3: TGTGCCAGCAGTTACTCGAAGGTGTTGAACACTGAAGCTTTCTTT.

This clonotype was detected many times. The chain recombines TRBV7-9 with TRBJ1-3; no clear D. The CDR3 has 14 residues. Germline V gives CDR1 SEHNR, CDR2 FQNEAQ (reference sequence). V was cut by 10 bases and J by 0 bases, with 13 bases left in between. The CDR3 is CATAARSSGNTIYF. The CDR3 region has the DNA TGTGCCACCGCGGCCAGGAGCTCTGGAAACACCATATATTTT.

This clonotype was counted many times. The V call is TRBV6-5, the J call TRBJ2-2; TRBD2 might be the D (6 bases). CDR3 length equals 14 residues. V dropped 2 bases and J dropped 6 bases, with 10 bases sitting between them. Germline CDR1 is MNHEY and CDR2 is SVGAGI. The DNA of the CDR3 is TGTGCCAGCAGTTACAGTGGCGGGGCCGGGGAGCTGTTTTTT. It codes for CASSYSGGAGELFF.

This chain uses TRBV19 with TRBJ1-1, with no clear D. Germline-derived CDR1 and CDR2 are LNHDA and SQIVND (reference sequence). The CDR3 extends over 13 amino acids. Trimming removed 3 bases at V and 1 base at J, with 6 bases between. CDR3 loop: CASSISQNTEAFF. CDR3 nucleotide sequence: TGTGCCAGTAGTATCAGTCAGAACACTGAAGCTTTCTTT.

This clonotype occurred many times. The CDR3 region has the DNA TGTGCCAGCAGCTTCTCCGACTGGACAGTTGAAGCTTTCTTT. Protein product: CASSFSDWTVEAFF. J is TRBJ1-1 and V is TRBV7-2; maybe TRBD1 (6 bases). The CDR3 extends over 14 amino acids. Deletions cut 3 bases from V and 7 bases from J, with 15 bases between. Germline V gene lookup returns CDR1 SGHTA and CDR2 FQGNSA. The whole variable domain, remainder taken from reference TRBV7-2 and TRBJ1-1, is GAGVSQSPSNKVTEKGKDVELRCDPISGHTALYWYRQSLGQGLEFLIYFQGNSAPDKSGLPSDRFSAERTGGSVSTLTIQRTQQEDSAVYLCASSFSDWTVEAFFGQGTRLTVV.

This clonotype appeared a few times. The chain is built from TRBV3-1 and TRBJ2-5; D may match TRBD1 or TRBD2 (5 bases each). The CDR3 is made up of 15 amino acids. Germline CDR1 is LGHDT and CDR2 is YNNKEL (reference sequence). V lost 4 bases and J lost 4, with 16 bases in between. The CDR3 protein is CASSRVKAGTETQYF. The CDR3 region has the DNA TGTGCCAGCAGCCGGGTGAAGGCAGGGACAGAGACCCAGTACTTC.

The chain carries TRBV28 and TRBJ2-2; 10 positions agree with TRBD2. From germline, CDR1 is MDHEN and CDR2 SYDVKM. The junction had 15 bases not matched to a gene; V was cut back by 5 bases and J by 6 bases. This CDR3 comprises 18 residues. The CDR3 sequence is CASSHRRGKREGPGELFF. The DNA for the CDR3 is TGTGCCAGCAGTCACCGCCGGGGCAAGCGGGAGGGCCCCGGGGAGCTGTTTTTT. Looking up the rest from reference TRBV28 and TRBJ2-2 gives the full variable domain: DVKVTQSSRYLVKRTGEKVFLECVQDMDHENMFWYRQDPGLGLRLIYFSYDVKMKEKGDIPEGYSVSREKKERFSLILESASTNQTSMYLCASSHRRGKREGPGELFFGEGSRLTVL.

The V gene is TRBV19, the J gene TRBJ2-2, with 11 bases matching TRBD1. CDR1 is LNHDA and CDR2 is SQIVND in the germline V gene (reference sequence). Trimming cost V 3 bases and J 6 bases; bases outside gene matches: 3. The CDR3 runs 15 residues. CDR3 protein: CASSIGQGAAGELFF. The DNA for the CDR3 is TGTGCCAGTAGTATTGGACAGGGGGCGGCCGGGGAGCTGTTTTTT.

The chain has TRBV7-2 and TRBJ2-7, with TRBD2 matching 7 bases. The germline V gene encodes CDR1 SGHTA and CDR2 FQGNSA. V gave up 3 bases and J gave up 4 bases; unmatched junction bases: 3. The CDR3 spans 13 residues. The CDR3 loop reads CASSFGLVYEQYF. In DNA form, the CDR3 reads TGTGCCAGCAGCTTTGGACTAGTTTACGAGCAGTACTTC.

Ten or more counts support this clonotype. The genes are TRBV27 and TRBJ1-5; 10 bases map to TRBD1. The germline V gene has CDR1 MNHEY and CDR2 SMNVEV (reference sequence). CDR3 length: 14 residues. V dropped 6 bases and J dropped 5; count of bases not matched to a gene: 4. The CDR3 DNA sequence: TGTGCCAGCAGGCGGACAGGGGGACATCAGCCCCAGCATTTT. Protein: CASRRTGGHQPQHF.

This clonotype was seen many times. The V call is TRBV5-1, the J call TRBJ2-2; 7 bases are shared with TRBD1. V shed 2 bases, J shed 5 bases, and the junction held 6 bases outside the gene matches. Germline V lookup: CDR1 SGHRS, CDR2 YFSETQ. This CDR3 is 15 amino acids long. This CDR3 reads CASSLRGRVTGELFF. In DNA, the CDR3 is TGCGCCAGCAGCTTAAGGGGGCGAGTAACCGGGGAGCTGTTTTTT.

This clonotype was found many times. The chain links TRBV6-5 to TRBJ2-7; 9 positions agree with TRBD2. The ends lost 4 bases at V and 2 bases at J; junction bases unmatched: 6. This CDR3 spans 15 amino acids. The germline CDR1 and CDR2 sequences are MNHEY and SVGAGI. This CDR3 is CASSSTSGLTYEQYF. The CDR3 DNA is TGTGCCAGCAGTTCCACTAGCGGGCTAACCTACGAGCAGTACTTC.

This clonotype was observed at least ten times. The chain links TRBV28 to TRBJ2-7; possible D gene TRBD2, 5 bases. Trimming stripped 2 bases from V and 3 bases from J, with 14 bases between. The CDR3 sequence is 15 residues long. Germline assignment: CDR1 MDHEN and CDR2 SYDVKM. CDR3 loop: CASSLGRGPYYEQYF. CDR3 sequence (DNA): TGTGCCAGCAGTTTAGGACGGGGTCCTTACTACGAGCAGTACTTC.

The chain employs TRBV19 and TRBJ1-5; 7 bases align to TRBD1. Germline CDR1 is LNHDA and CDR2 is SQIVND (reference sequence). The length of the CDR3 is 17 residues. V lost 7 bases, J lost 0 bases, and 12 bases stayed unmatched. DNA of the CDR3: TGTGCCAGTATCTTTTCCGGGACAGACTATAGCAATCAGCCCCAGCATTTT. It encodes CASIFSGTDYSNQPQHF.

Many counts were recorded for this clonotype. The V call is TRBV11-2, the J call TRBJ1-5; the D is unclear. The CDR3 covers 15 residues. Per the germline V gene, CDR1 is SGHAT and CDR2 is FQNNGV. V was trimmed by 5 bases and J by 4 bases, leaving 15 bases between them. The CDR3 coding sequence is TGTGCCAGCAGCCCCCGTGAAGTAGGGAATCAGCCCCAGCATTTT. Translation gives CASSPREVGNQPQHF.

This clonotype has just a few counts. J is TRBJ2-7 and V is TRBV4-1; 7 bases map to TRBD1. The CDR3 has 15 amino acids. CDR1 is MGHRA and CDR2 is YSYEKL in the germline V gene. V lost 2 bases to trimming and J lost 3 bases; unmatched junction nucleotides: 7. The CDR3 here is CASSQPDRARYEQYF. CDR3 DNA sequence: TGCGCCAGCAGCCAACCCGACAGGGCCCGCTACGAGCAGTACTTC.

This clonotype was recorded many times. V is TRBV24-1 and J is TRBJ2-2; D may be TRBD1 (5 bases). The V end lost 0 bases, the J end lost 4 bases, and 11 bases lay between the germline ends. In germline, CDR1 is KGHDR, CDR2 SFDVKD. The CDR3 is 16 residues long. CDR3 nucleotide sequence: TGTGCCACCAGTGATTTGAAGGGGTTCGTCACCGGGGAGCTGTTTTTT. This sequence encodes CATSDLKGFVTGELFF.

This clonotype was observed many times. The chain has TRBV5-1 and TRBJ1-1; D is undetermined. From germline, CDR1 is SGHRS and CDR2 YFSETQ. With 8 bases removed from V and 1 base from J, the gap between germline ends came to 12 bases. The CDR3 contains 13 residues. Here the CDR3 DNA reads TGCGCCAGTGGAAGGGCGGAGAACACTGAAGCTTTCTTT. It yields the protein CASGRAENTEAFF.

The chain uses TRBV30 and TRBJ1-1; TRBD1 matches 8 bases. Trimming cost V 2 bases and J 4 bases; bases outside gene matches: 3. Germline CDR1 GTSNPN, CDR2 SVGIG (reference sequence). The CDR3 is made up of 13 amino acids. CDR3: CAWSSGGVTEAFF. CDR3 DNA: TGTGCCTGGAGTTCAGGGGGCGTCACTGAAGCTTTCTTT. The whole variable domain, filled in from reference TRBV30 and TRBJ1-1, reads SQTIHQWPATLVQPVGSPLSLECTVEGTSNPNLYWYRQAAGRGLQLLFYSVGIGQISSEVPQNLSASRPQDRQFILSSKKLLLSDSGFYLCAWSSGGVTEAFFGQGTRLTVV.

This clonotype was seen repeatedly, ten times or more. The DNA for the CDR3 is TGTGCCAGCAGTTTAAGCACTCGAGAGACCCAGTACTTC. This sequence encodes CASSLSTRETQYF. The genes are TRBV12-3 or TRBV12-4 and TRBJ2-5; unclear D gene. This CDR3 region has 13 residues. Trimming took off 2 bases at V and 4 bases at J, with 8 bases between the two ends.

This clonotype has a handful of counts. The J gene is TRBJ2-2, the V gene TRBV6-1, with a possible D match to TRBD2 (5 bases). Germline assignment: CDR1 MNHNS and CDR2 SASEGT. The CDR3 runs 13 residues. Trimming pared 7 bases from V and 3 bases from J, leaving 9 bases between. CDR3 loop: CASIRGDTGELFF. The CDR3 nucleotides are TGTGCCAGCATTCGGGGAGACACCGGGGAGCTGTTTTTT.

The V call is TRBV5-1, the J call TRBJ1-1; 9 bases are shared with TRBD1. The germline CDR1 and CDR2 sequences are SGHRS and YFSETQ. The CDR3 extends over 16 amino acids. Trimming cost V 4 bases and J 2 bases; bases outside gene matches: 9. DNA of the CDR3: TGCGCCAGCAGCCGACCGGGACAGGGAGGAAACACTGAAGCTTTCTTT. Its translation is CASSRPGQGGNTEAFF.

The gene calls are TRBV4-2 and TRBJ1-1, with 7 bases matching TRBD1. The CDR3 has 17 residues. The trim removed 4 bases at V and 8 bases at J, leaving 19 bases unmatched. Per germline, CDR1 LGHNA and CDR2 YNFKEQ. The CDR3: CASSPDTGTGQGVEAFF. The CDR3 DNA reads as TGTGCCAGCAGCCCTGACACAGGGACGGGCCAGGGGGTGGAAGCTTTCTTT.

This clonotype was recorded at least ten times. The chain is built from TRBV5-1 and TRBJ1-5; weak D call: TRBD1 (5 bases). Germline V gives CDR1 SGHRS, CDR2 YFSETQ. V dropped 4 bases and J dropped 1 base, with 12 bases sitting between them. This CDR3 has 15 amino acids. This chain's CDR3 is CASSLYGQSNQPQHF. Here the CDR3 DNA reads TGCGCCAGCAGCCTATACGGACAAAGCAATCAGCCCCAGCATTTT. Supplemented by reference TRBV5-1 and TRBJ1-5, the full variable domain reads KAGVTQTPRYLIKTRGQQVTLSCSPISGHRSVSWYQQTPGQGLQFLFEYFSETQRNKGNFPGRFSGRQFSNSRSEMNVSTLELGDSALYLCASSLYGQSNQPQHFGDGTRLSIL.

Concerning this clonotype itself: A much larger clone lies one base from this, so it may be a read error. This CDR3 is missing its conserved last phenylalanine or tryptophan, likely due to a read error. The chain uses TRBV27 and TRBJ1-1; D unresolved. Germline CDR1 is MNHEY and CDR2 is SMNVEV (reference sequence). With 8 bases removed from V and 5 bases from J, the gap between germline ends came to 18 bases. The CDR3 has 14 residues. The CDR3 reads CASPCGNLETEAFL. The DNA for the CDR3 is TGTGCCAGCCCTTGTGGAAATCTAGAGACTGAAGCTTTCCTT.